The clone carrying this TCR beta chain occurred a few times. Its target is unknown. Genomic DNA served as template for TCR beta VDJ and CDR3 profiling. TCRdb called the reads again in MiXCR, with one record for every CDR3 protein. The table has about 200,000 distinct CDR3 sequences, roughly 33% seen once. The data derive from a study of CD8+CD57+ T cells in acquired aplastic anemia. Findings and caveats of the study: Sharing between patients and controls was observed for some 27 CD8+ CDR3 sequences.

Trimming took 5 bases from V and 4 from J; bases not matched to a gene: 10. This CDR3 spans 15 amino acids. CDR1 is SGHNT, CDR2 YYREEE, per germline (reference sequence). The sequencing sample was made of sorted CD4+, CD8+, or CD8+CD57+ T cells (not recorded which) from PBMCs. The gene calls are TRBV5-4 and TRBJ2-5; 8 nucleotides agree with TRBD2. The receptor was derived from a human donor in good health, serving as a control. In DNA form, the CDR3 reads TGTGCCAGCAGTCCGAGCGGGAGAATAGGAGAGACCCAGTACTTC. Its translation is CASSPSGRIGETQYF.